This TCR beta chain was sequenced during a study of T-cell memory formation after mild COVID-19. The V gene's germline CDR1 is SGHTA and CDR2 FQGNSA. The CDR3 totals 13 residues. The V end was cut by 3 bases, the J end by 5 bases, with 8 bases between. This clonotype was picked up many times. TCRdb reanalysed the 5' RACE reads using MiXCR and keeps one entry per CDR3 protein. The repertoire holds about 57,000 distinct CDR3 sequences, about 12% seen once, with roughly a quarter in the top ten. The gene calls are TRBV7-2 and TRBJ2-1; no clear D. The source of this sequence is a man aged 18 to 29 who had mild COVID-19 (a few samples of this study predate the infection). Cell type and time point are not known. Sequencing was done on a sample of PBMCs or a T cell subset sorted from them (not recorded which). In DNA, the CDR3 is TGTGCCAGCAGCTTCTCCCGGGACAATGAGCAGTTCTTC. The encoded protein is CASSFSRDNEQFF.